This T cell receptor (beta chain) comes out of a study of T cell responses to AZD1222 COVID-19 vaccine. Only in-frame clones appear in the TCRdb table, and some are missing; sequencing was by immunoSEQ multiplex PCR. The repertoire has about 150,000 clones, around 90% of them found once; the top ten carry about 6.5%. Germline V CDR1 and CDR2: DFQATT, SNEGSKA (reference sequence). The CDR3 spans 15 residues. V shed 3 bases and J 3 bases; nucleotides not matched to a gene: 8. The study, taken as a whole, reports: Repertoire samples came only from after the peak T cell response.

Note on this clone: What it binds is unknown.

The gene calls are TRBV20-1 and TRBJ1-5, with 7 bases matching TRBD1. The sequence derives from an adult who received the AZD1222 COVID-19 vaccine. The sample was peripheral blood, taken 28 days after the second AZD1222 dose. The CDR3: CSASDRERANQPQHF. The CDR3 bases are TGCAGTGCTAGTGACAGGGAGAGGGCCAATCAGCCCCAGCATTTT.